Shown below are 25 T cell receptor beta chains from a single sample sequenced in a study of shared clonotypes between healthy human individuals. Sequenced by immunoSEQ multiplex PCR; TCRdb stores in-frame clones only, minus some. The sample has 950,000 to 1,300,000 clones; more than 60% are singletons. What was sequenced was memory CD4+ T cells sorted from blood. Indicated subset: CD45RA-negative fraction. These receptors all come from a man between 18 and 35 years old in good health.

The sample holds a few counts of this clone. The chain joins TRBV10-3 to TRBJ2-2; 8 bases are shared with TRBD1. This CDR3 contains 15 residues. Losses at the gene ends were 5 bases for V and 5 bases for J; bases not matched to a gene: 7. Germline V gene lookup returns CDR1 ENHRY and CDR2 SYGVKD. CDR3 sequence: CAISLQGVNTGELFF. Here the CDR3 DNA reads TGTGCCATCAGTCTACAGGGGGTAAATACCGGGGAGCTGTTTTTT.

The chain recombines TRBV25-1 with TRBJ2-1; tentatively, D is TRBD1 or TRBD2 (5 bases each). The germline gives CDR1 MGHDK, CDR2 SYGVNS. Trimming stripped 7 bases from V and 4 bases from J, with 14 bases between. CDR3 length: 14 residues. The CDR3 region has the DNA TGTGCCAGCATCCGGGACGGAGCTTACAATGAGCAGTTCTTC. Translation: CASIRDGAYNEQFF.

The rearrangement uses TRBV7-2 and TRBJ2-7, with D possibly matching TRBD1 (6 bases). The CDR3 length is 15 residues. Germline CDR1 reads SGHTA; CDR2 reads FQGNSA. Trimming shortened V by 1 base and J by 4 bases, and 14 bases separated the two germline ends. DNA for the CDR3: TGTGCCAGCAGCTTAGATTCCGGGACAATATACGAGCAGTACTTC. Encoded protein: CASSLDSGTIYEQYF.

The CDR3 spells CASRSLTGTQAGYTF. For the CDR3, the DNA is TGTGCCAGCAGATCTCTTACCGGGACTCAAGCTGGCTACACCTTC. The chain carries TRBV6-6 and TRBJ1-2, with D possibly TRBD1 on 5 matching bases. CDR3 length: 15 residues. Trimming took 6 bases from V and 7 from J, leaving 21 bases between them. Germline CDR1 and CDR2: MNHNY and SVGAGI (reference sequence).

This clone was seen more than once but under ten times. The chain has TRBV7-2 and TRBJ1-3; the D gene is possibly TRBD1 (5 bases). The CDR3 is 13 amino acids. Trimming took off 7 bases at V and 1 base at J, with 8 bases between the two ends. Germline V gives CDR1 SGHTA, CDR2 FQGNSA. The CDR3 sequence: CASIPGSGNTIYF. The CDR3 bases are TGTGCCAGCATCCCAGGGTCTGGAAACACCATATATTTT.

This clone was counted only a few times. CDR3 nucleotide sequence: TGCGCCAGCAGTCAGCAGAGACAGGGTGCCAATCAGCCCCAGCATTTT. Encoded protein: CASSQQRQGANQPQHF. J is TRBJ1-5 and V is TRBV23-1; 7 bases match TRBD1. TRBV23-1 falls under the ORF class, with uncertain function. V shed 3 bases and J 3 bases; nucleotides not matched to a gene: 8. This CDR3 is 16 amino acids long.

J is TRBJ2-7 and V is TRBV7-2, with 10 bases lining up with TRBD2. Germline-derived CDR1 and CDR2 are SGHTA and FQGNSA. The V gene end was trimmed by 4 bases and the J gene end by 7 bases; junction bases not matched to a gene: 10. The CDR3 is made up of 15 amino acids. CDR3: CASSSGGLAGEEQYF. The CDR3 DNA follows: TGTGCCAGCAGCTCAGGAGGGCTAGCGGGAGAGGAGCAGTACTTC.

The J gene is TRBJ2-1, the V gene TRBV9; 7 positions match TRBD1. This CDR3 has 16 residues. Germline V gives CDR1 SGDLS, CDR2 YYNGEE. After removal of 3 bases from V and 5 bases from J, the junction contained 11 bases not matched to a gene. The CDR3 spells CASSAPLGQYNNEQFF. CDR3 coding DNA: TGTGCCAGCAGCGCCCCCCTGGGACAGTATAACAATGAGCAGTTCTTC.

This clone was counted ten times or more. This sequence joins TRBV25-1 and TRBJ1-4; possible D gene TRBD1, 6 bases. V was clipped by 3 bases and J by 6 bases, with 17 bases between them. Germline loops: CDR1 MGHDK, CDR2 SYGVNS. The CDR3 spans 16 residues. The CDR3 reads CASSDPLGGRDEKLFF. CDR3 nucleotides: TGTGCCAGCAGTGACCCTCTCGGGGGGCGCGATGAAAAACTGTTTTTT.

CDR3 sequence reads: CASGTRPYEQYF. DNA for the CDR3: TGTGCCAGCGGGACAAGGCCCTACGAGCAGTACTTC. The chain employs TRBV28 and TRBJ2-7, with a possible D match to TRBD1 (6 bases). Per germline, CDR1 MDHEN and CDR2 SYDVKM. The CDR3 totals 12 residues. V was trimmed by 8 bases and J by 2 bases, leaving 10 bases between them.

The chain links TRBV5-1 to TRBJ2-1; either TRBD1 or TRBD2 may fit D (6 bases each). The CDR3 extends over 12 amino acids. The V gene's germline CDR1 is SGHRS and CDR2 YFSETQ. V gave up 4 bases and J gave up 11 bases, with 13 bases separating them. The CDR3 DNA is TGCGCCAGCAGCGAGGACGGGGGCCAGCAGTTCTTC. It yields the protein CASSEDGGQQFF.

This sequence joins TRBV30 and TRBJ2-7, with 11 nucleotides matching TRBD1. Germline CDR1 and CDR2: GTSNPN and SVGIG (reference sequence). This CDR3 spans 14 amino acids. Losses at the gene ends were 5 bases for V and 6 bases for J; bases not matched to a gene: 9. This CDR3 is CAWESRDRGAEQYF. Written as DNA, the CDR3 is TGTGCCTGGGAGAGCCGGGACAGGGGGGCCGAGCAGTACTTC.

The chain couples TRBV6-5 to TRBJ2-3; 9 nucleotides line up with TRBD2. With 5 bases clipped from V and 2 bases from J, the junction kept 5 bases outside the gene matches. The V gene's germline CDR1 is MNHEY and CDR2 SVGAGI. The CDR3 loop spans 15 amino acids. CDR3 bases: TGTGCCAGCAGTCGGCTAGCGGGAAACACAGATACGCAGTATTTT. It codes for CASSRLAGNTDTQYF.

This clone was counted many times. V usage is TRBV4-1 and J usage is TRBJ1-4; D not certain. The CDR3 runs 14 residues. The V gene lost 2 bases and the J gene lost 6 bases, with 10 bases spanning the gap. Germline loops: CDR1 MGHRA, CDR2 YSYEKL. CDR3 residues: CASSQIRRDEKLFF. DNA of the CDR3: TGCGCCAGCAGCCAAATAAGGAGGGATGAAAAACTGTTTTTT.

The chain joins TRBV5-1 to TRBJ1-3; TRBD1 might be the D (6 bases). Germline CDR1 and CDR2: SGHRS and YFSETQ. The V end lost 4 bases, the J end lost 0 bases, and 14 bases lay between the germline ends. This CDR3 comprises 16 residues. The CDR3: CASSTQGGSSGNTIYF. In nucleotides, the CDR3 is TGCGCCAGCAGCACACAGGGAGGGTCCTCTGGAAACACCATATATTTT.

This sequence joins TRBV18 and TRBJ1-2; weak D call: TRBD1 (6 bases). The V end lost 4 bases, the J end lost 8 bases, and 20 bases lay between the germline ends. CDR3 length: 15 residues. Germline CDR1 reads KGHSH; CDR2 reads LQKENI. DNA for the CDR3: TGTGCCAGCTCACTCAGACAGGAAGGTTGGAAGGGCTACACCTTC. It encodes CASSLRQEGWKGYTF. The whole variable domain, remainder taken from reference TRBV18 and TRBJ1-2, is NAGVMQNPRHLVRRRGQEARLRCSPMKGHSHVYWYRQLPEEGLKFMVYLQKENIIDESGMPKERFSAEFPKEGPSILRIQQVVRGDSAAYFCASSLRQEGWKGYTFGSGTRLTVV.

This clone showed up just once. The chain carries TRBV4-3 and TRBJ1-3; D remains unclear. This CDR3 has 15 amino acids. Per the germline V gene, CDR1 is LGHNA and CDR2 is YSLEER. Trimming shortened V by 1 base and J by 0 bases, and 7 bases separated the two germline ends. The DNA for the CDR3 is TGCGCCAGCAGCCAAGGGAGACACTCTGGAAACACCATATATTTT. It yields the protein CASSQGRHSGNTIYF.

J is TRBJ2-3 and V is TRBV28; possibly TRBD1 for D (5 bases). CDR3 length equals 12 residues. With 10 bases removed from V and 3 bases from J, the gap between germline ends came to 11 bases. Germline CDR1 and CDR2: MDHEN and SYDVKM. The CDR3 bases are TGTGCCACCGAGACAGTAACAGATACGCAGTATTTT. The encoded protein is CATETVTDTQYF.

This clone has just one count. The sample has other DNA sequences that encode this CDR3 too. The chain employs TRBV7-8 and TRBJ2-7; D is tentatively TRBD1 or TRBD2 (6 bases each). The CDR3 runs to 14 residues. The V end was cut by 1 base, the J end by 2 bases, with 9 bases between. CDR1 is SGHVS and CDR2 is FQNEAQ in the germline V gene. CDR3 region: CASSLVGGTYEQYF. For the CDR3, the DNA is TGTGCCAGCAGCTTAGTAGGGGGGACCTACGAGCAGTACTTC.

The chain combines TRBV6-1 with TRBJ1-3; D unclear. Deletions cut 0 bases from V and 0 bases from J, with 12 bases between. The length of the CDR3 is 17 residues. Germline values: CDR1 MNHNS, CDR2 SASEGT. CDR3 DNA: TGTGCCAGCAGTGAAGCGAGCCCAGGCCGCTCTGGAAACACCATATATTTT. Its translation: CASSEASPGRSGNTIYF.

The J gene is TRBJ2-5, the V gene TRBV5-1; D gene unclear. Germline CDR1 reads SGHRS; CDR2 reads YFSETQ. V was shortened by 4 bases and J by 2 bases, with 9 bases between the two germline ends. The CDR3 loop spans 13 amino acids. The CDR3 loop reads CASSGPAQETQYF. The CDR3, as DNA: TGCGCCAGCAGCGGGCCAGCTCAAGAGACCCAGTACTTC.

This clone was counted only a few times. This rearrangement joins TRBV14 to TRBJ2-3; D uncertain. There are 15 residues in the CDR3. V was trimmed by 3 bases and J by 1 base, leaving 11 bases between them. The V gene's germline CDR1 is SGHDN and CDR2 FVKESK. CDR3 residues: CASSHIQSGTDTQYF. CDR3 DNA sequence: TGTGCCAGCAGCCACATACAGTCCGGCACAGATACGCAGTATTTT.

This sequence joins TRBV5-1 and TRBJ1-2, with D possibly being TRBD1 (6 bases). V was cut by 0 bases and J by 4 bases, with 10 bases left in between. CDR1 and CDR2 from the germline V gene are SGHRS and YFSETQ. The CDR3 loop spans 14 amino acids. CDR3 nucleotides: TGCGCCAGCAGCTTGGCGGGACAAACCTATGGCTACACCTTC. This codes for CASSLAGQTYGYTF.

The chain recombines TRBV6-1 with TRBJ1-1; TRBD1 matches 8 bases. V trimming: 4 bases; J trimming: 4 bases; junction bases outside the gene matches: 5. Germline V gives CDR1 MNHNS, CDR2 SASEGT. The CDR3 totals 14 residues. Here the CDR3 DNA reads TGTGCCAGCAGTGGGTCAGGGGGCGTCACTGAAGCTTTCTTT. This gives the protein CASSGSGGVTEAFF.

This clone was found a few times. CDR3 residues: CASSWGEGGYEQYF. CDR3 in DNA: TGTGCCAGCTCTTGGGGAGAGGGAGGCTACGAGCAGTACTTC. The chain couples TRBV18 to TRBJ2-7; D is possibly TRBD2 (6 bases). With 6 bases removed from V and 3 bases from J, the gap between germline ends came to 15 bases. Germline loops: CDR1 KGHSH, CDR2 LQKENI. CDR3 length: 14 amino acids.